The rows below give T cell receptor beta chains drawn from one sample of a study of response to subunit inactivated influenza vaccine. TCRdb independently ran MiXCR on the RT-PCR reads; one entry per CDR3 protein. The sample includes some 600,000 distinct CDR3 sequences, approximately 14% of them seen just once. Here the sequenced sample was PBMCs from blood, taken around 14 days before vaccination. The source is a man aged 45-65 years who received an inactivated influenza vaccine. Both conserved end residues are part of each CDR3. The D gene is left open where the match is weak. Rows give clone size only sometimes, using once, few, many, or a class for an expanded clone.

TRBJ2-2 NA TRBD2 TRBV12-3/TRBV12-4 CASSFLAARGGELFF TGTGCCAGCAGCTTTCTAGCGGCCCGGGGAGGGGAGCTGTTTTTT
TRBJ2-7 few TRBD1 TRBV3-1 CASSQPGQGSSYEQYF TGTGCCAGCAGCCAACCCGGACAGGGGAGCTCCTACGAGCAGTACTTC
TRBJ2-3 few NA TRBV7-2 CASSQIPDTQYF TGTGCCAGCAGCCAAATCCCAGATACGCAGTATTTT
TRBJ2-1 few TRBD1 TRBV12-3/TRBV12-4 CASSLVGQGTGEQFF TGTGCCAGCTCTCTAGTTGGACAGGGAACGGGTGAGCAGTTCTTC
TRBJ2-3 NA NA TRBV4-3 CASSQAGSTDTQYF TGCGCCAGCAGCCAAGCGGGGAGCACAGATACGCAGTATTTT
TRBJ2-1 NA NA TRBV5-1 CASSVNGDNEQFF TGCGCCAGCAGCGTTAACGGGGACAATGAGCAGTTCTTC
TRBJ2-5 NA NA TRBV5-1 CASSQDREGETQYF TGCGCCAGCAGCCAGGACAGAGAGGGAGAGACCCAGTACTTC
TRBJ1-6 NA NA TRBV15 CATSDIGGRVNSPLHF TGTGCCACCAGCGATATCGGGGGCCGGGTTAATTCACCCCTCCACTTT
TRBJ2-2 NA TRBD1 TRBV7-9 CASSRARTGGYTGELFF TGTGCCAGCAGTCGAGCCAGGACAGGGGGGTACACCGGGGAGCTGTTTTTT
TRBJ2-4 NA NA TRBV10-1 CASSESTELAKNIQYF TGCGCCAGCAGTGAGTCGACGGAGTTAGCCAAAAACATTCAGTACTTC
TRBJ2-3 NA NA TRBV12-3/TRBV12-4 CASSFSRSSDTQYF TGTGCCAGCAGTTTTTCCAGGTCCTCAGATACGCAGTATTTT
TRBJ2-2 NA NA TRBV24-1 CATSPSRPKNTGELFF TGTGCCACCAGTCCCAGCAGACCGAAGAACACCGGGGAGCTGTTTTTT
TRBJ2-7 few TRBD2 TRBV6-1 CASSTTSGSIYEQYF TGTGCCAGCAGTACCACTAGCGGGAGTATCTACGAGCAGTACTTC
TRBJ1-1 NA NA TRBV20-1 CSAPRTEYTEAFF TGCAGTGCACCGCGGACCGAGTACACTGAAGCTTTCTTT
TRBJ2-2 NA NA TRBV5-1 CASSLGLSVGTGELFF TGCGCCAGCAGCTTGGGGCTATCCGTCGGCACCGGGGAGCTGTTTTTT
TRBJ2-1 NA TRBD2 TRBV6-2/TRBV6-3 CASTLPSGGARNEQFF TGTGCCAGCACCCTCCCTTCCGGGGGGGCTCGCAATGAGCAGTTCTTC
TRBJ2-1 NA NA TRBV9 CASSPSGYLYNEQFF TGTGCCAGCAGCCCCAGTGGTTATCTCTACAATGAGCAGTTCTTC
TRBJ1-5 NA NA TRBV6-2/TRBV6-3 CASNDWGGQPQHF TGTGCCAGCAATGATTGGGGGGGTCAGCCCCAGCATTTT
TRBJ2-7 few NA TRBV7-8 CASSGGEVGEQYF TGTGCCAGCAGTGGAGGGGAGGTGGGCGAGCAGTACTTC
TRBJ2-1 many TRBD2 TRBV3-1 CASSGTSGVPNEQFF TGTGCCAGCAGCGGGACTAGCGGAGTCCCCAATGAGCAGTTCTTC
TRBJ2-3 few NA TRBV6-5 CASSSPTGQSTDTQYF TGTGCCAGCAGTTCCCCGACCGGACAGAGCACAGATACGCAGTATTTT
TRBJ2-7 few NA TRBV21-1 CASSKRAIAGGCYEQYF TGTGCCAGCAGCAAGCGGGCTATCGCGGGGGGCTGCTACGAGCAGTACTTC
TRBJ1-5 NA NA TRBV6-2/TRBV6-3 CASTDWDVHQPQHF TGTGCCAGCACCGATTGGGATGTCCATCAGCCCCAGCATTTT
TRBJ2-2 many NA TRBV7-2 CASSLVKGTGELFF TGTGCCAGCAGCTTAGTTAAAGGCACCGGGGAGCTGTTTTTT
TRBJ1-4 many NA TRBV28 CASSSGTTNEKLFF TGTGCCAGCAGTTCTGGGACAACTAATGAAAAACTGTTTTTT
TRBJ1-1 few NA TRBV7-2 CASSLLADSLNTEAFF TGTGCCAGCAGCTTATTGGCAGACTCCTTGAACACTGAAGCTTTCTTT
TRBJ1-3 NA TRBD1 TRBV20-1 CSARDGAGGENTIYF TGCAGTGCTAGAGATGGGGCAGGGGGGGAAAACACCATATATTTT
TRBJ2-2 NA NA TRBV20-1 CSARDLGRDTGELFF TGCAGTGCTAGAGATTTGGGCAGGGACACCGGGGAGCTGTTTTTT
TRBJ1-1 few NA TRBV30 CAWSVIGLRRMGTEAFF TGTGCCTGGAGTGTAATAGGGCTCCGTAGGATGGGCACTGAAGCTTTCTTT
TRBJ1-2 few NA TRBV7-2 CASSLRGFTHSGYTF TGTGCCAGCAGCTTACGAGGGTTTACCCACTCCGGCTACACCTTC
TRBJ2-1 many NA TRBV5-1 CASSLEAGYNEQFF TGCGCCAGCAGCTTGGAGGCAGGGTACAATGAGCAGTTCTTC
TRBJ2-1 NA NA TRBV7-9 CASSPGVQNNEQFF TGTGCCAGCAGCCCGGGAGTACAAAACAATGAGCAGTTCTTC
TRBJ2-7 few TRBD1 TRBV5-1 CASSQTGPSYEQYF TGCGCCAGCAGCCAGACAGGGCCCTCCTACGAGCAGTACTTC
TRBJ1-6 few NA TRBV2 CASIIGQLNSPLHF TGTGCCAGCATCATCGGACAGCTCAATTCACCCCTCCACTTT
TRBJ2-2 many NA TRBV7-9 CASSSLTRVHTGELFF TGTGCCAGCAGTTCACTAACCAGGGTCCACACCGGGGAGCTGTTTTTT
TRBJ1-5 many TRBD1 TRBV15 CATSRDSPGQGDSNQPQHF TGTGCCACCAGCAGAGATTCCCCGGGACAGGGGGATAGCAATCAGCCCCAGCATTTT
TRBJ2-3 many NA TRBV4-2 CASSQGSGSTDTQYF TGTGCCAGCAGCCAAGGTAGCGGAAGCACAGATACGCAGTATTTT
TRBJ2-2 few NA TRBV14 CASSQERIGELFF TGTGCCAGCAGCCAAGAACGGATCGGGGAGCTGTTTTTT
TRBJ2-7 NA NA TRBV18 CASSQTDKPPDEQYF TGTGCCAGCTCACAAACGGACAAGCCCCCTGACGAGCAGTACTTC
TRBJ2-5 NA NA TRBV6-5 CASSYSQGGAGETQYF TGTGCCAGCAGTTACTCCCAGGGGGGGGCCGGGGAGACCCAGTACTTC
TRBJ2-7 many NA TRBV10-3 CAISEWANYEQYF TGTGCCATCAGTGAGTGGGCCAACTACGAGCAGTACTTC
TRBJ1-5 few NA TRBV12-3/TRBV12-4 CASSLTETYQPQHF TGTGCCAGCAGTCTAACAGAAACATATCAGCCCCAGCATTTT
TRBJ2-2 few NA TRBV4-3 CASSQDRVRGVSSGELFF TGCGCCAGCAGCCAAGATCGAGTGAGGGGAGTTAGTTCTGGGGAGCTGTTTTTT
TRBJ2-7 NA TRBD1 TRBV19 CASSRDSYSYEQYF TGTGCCAGTAGTCGGGACAGTTACTCCTACGAGCAGTACTTC
TRBJ1-1 few TRBD1 TRBV10-3 CAISEGPTGGMNTEAFF TGTGCCATCAGTGAGGGCCCGACAGGGGGTATGAACACTGAAGCTTTCTTT
TRBJ2-1 NA NA TRBV6-1 CASSPSPPGGSNEQFF TGTGCCAGCAGTCCTTCGCCCCCGGGGGGCTCGAATGAGCAGTTCTTC
TRBJ1-2 NA NA TRBV5-6 CASRRGENAYGYTF TGTGCCAGCCGCCGGGGGGAGAATGCCTATGGCTACACCTTC
TRBJ2-2 NA NA TRBV14 CASSQNSALTGELFF TGTGCCAGCAGCCAAAATTCGGCTCTCACCGGGGAGCTGTTTTTT
TRBJ2-5 few NA TRBV12-3/TRBV12-4 CASSFATGQETQYF TGTGCCAGCAGTTTTGCGACAGGCCAAGAGACCCAGTACTTC
TRBJ1-6 few NA TRBV11-2 CASSLKSYNSPLHF TGTGCCAGCAGCTTGAAATCTTATAATTCACCCCTCCACTTT
TRBJ2-3 many NA TRBV29-1 CSVLALLGDTQYF TGCAGCGTACTGGCCCTTCTGGGAGATACGCAGTATTTT
TRBJ2-2 many NA TRBV7-2 CASSLLKGAGELFF TGTGCCAGCAGCTTATTGAAGGGAGCCGGGGAGCTGTTTTTT